This TCR beta chain was sequenced in a study of blood T cells in healthy people across ages. Points on this clonotype: Its antigen is unknown.

General study points: While age rose, TCR beta diversity per million T cells dropped in a roughly linear way.

V lost 4 bases and J lost 2, with 16 bases in between. The length of the CDR3 is 16 residues. Per the germline V gene, CDR1 is LNHNV and CDR2 is YYDKDF (reference sequence). PCR was performed a second time for about 7 to 11 cycles using a sample-barcoded 5' primer and a J-beta primer mix. Samples each returned at least 2.5 million CDR3-containing paired-end reads. TCRdb itself ran the 5' RACE reads through MiXCR, one entry per CDR3 protein. Altogether around 820,000 distinct CDR3 sequences are present, 25% being singletons, with the ten largest covering 3% to 4.5%. This sample also belongs to another study, concerning T cells of mothers and their children. That report adds: The study sampled three healthy Caucasian mothers and their six children.

What was sequenced was blood. The clonotype comes from a boy aged 10-17 years in good health. J is TRBJ2-3 and V is TRBV15; either TRBD1 or TRBD2 may fit D (5 bases each). CDR3 in DNA: TGTGCCACCAGCACATATATCACCGGGGCCACAGATACGCAGTATTTT. Amino acid sequence: CATSTYITGATDTQYF.